This T cell receptor beta chain emerged from a study of T cells in Graves' hyperthyroidism and ophthalmopathy. General study points: Among clonotypes expanded in thyroid above 0.001, most were also found in blood.

The V gene end was trimmed by 3 bases and the J gene end by 6 bases; junction bases not matched to a gene: 2. The CDR3 contains 13 residues. Germline loops: CDR1 SGHRS, CDR2 YFSETQ. For this clonotype: Its target is unknown.

RNA transcripts provided the source from which TCR beta CDR3 regions were amplified. HTBI primers were the set used in a first-round RT-PCR of the TCR CDR3. MiXCR, applied by TCRdb to the multiplex PCR reads, yields one record per CDR3 protein. The profile shows approximately 690,000 distinct CDR3 sequences, about 14% of them singletons. The sequenced sample consisted of blood. The chain links TRBV5-1 to TRBJ1-4, with 7 nucleotides matching TRBD1. This sequence was found in a woman between 50 and 59 years old with Graves' ophthalmopathy. The chain's CDR3 is CASSSGTDEKLFF. As DNA, the CDR3 is TGCGCCAGCAGCTCCGGGACAGATGAAAAACTGTTTTTT. The whole variable domain, filled in from reference TRBV5-1 and TRBJ1-4, reads KAGVTQTPRYLIKTRGQQVTLSCSPISGHRSVSWYQQTPGQGLQFLFEYFSETQRNKGNFPGRFSGRQFSNSRSEMNVSTLELGDSALYLCASSSGTDEKLFFGSGTQLSVL.